Below are 18 T cell receptor beta chains sequenced from a single sample in a study of CD4+ T cells in melanoma (dated by TCRdb to 2021 to 2024). Libraries came from the immunoSEQ multiplex PCR assay. Here the immuneACCESS table is served through TCRdb, limited to in-frame sequences with V and J called. Missing clones are a known gap in these copies; in checked studies unresolved V genes cover under half, and the rest lacks a known reason. The sample table holds more than 20,000 clones, of which over 75% were seen once. The ten largest clones add up to roughly 4% of the sample. Sample: cells from a culture (not recorded whether cultured in vitro). The receptors derive from a human donor with melanoma.

The rearrangement links TRBV7-6 to TRBJ1-2; D not resolved. The CDR3 extends over 13 amino acids. V lost 1 base, J lost 8 bases, and 11 bases lay in between. Germline loops: CDR1 SGHVS, CDR2 FNYEAQ. CDR3 in DNA: TGTGCCAGCAGCTTAGGGGGTTCGCAGGGCTACACCTTC. It specifies CASSLGGSQGYTF.

As concerns this clone: Germline and junction disagree at one end, which may indicate a read error. The chain employs TRBV7-7 and TRBJ2-3, with D perhaps being TRBD1 or TRBD2 (5 bases each). Germline assignment: CDR1 SSHAT and CDR2 FNYEAQ (reference sequence). The CDR3 has 14 amino acids. The CDR3 region has the DNA TGTGCTAGCAGCTTAAGCCTGGGGGCAGATACGCAGTATTTT. Residues: CASSLSLGADTQYF.

This clone has just one count. The chain carries TRBV12-5 and TRBJ2-1, with 7 bases fitting TRBD2. Germline V gene sequence: CDR1 LGHNT, CDR2 FRNRAP. V shed 0 bases and J 0 bases; nucleotides not matched to a gene: 17. CDR3 length: 21 amino acids. CDR3: CASGLVRMGLPDPDSYNEQFF. The CDR3 bases are TGTGCTAGTGGTTTGGTACGAATGGGACTACCAGACCCCGACTCCTACAATGAGCAGTTCTTC.

Within the sample, this clone is medium-sized. This sequence joins TRBV2 and TRBJ1-2; 7 nucleotides line up with TRBD1. The junction had 7 bases not matched to a gene; V was cut back by 2 bases and J by 1 base. Germline CDR1 and CDR2: SNHLY and FYNNEI. The CDR3 extends over 16 amino acids. In nucleotides, the CDR3 is TGTGCCAGCAGTGAATGGAGGGGGCGCCTTAACTATGGCTACACCTTC. It encodes CASSEWRGRLNYGYTF.

The genes are TRBV11-1 and TRBJ1-1; no clear D gene. CDR3 length: 14 amino acids. Germline-derived CDR1 and CDR2 are SGHAT and FQDESV (reference sequence). The ends were cut back, 2 bases at V and 1 base at J, with 8 bases in the middle. The CDR3 protein is CASSLQAGNTEAFF. CDR3 DNA sequence: TGTGCCAGCAGCTTACAGGCGGGGAACACTGAAGCTTTCTTT.

This clone was found a few times. The chain has TRBV30 and TRBJ1-2; maybe TRBD1 (5 bases). Trimming shortened V by 2 bases and J by 4 bases, and 26 bases separated the two germline ends. In germline, CDR1 is GTSNPN, CDR2 SVGIG (reference sequence). This CDR3 is built from 18 residues. The CDR3 DNA sequence: TGTGCCTGGAGTTTGGATTGGGAGCTGGGGCGAGCCGGCTATGGCTACACCTTC. Residues: CAWSLDWELGRAGYGYTF.

The rearrangement joins TRBV5-1 to TRBJ2-7; TRBD2 aligns across 15 bases. Losses at the gene ends were 4 bases for V and 2 bases for J; bases not matched to a gene: 13. CDR3 length: 19 amino acids. In germline, CDR1 is SGHRS, CDR2 YFSETQ. CDR3 amino acids: CASSPGLAGGPGMAYEQYF. For the CDR3, the DNA is TGCGCCAGCAGCCCTGGACTAGCGGGGGGGCCTGGTATGGCCTACGAGCAGTACTTC.

The chain links TRBV11-2 to TRBJ2-6, with TRBD1 identical over 7 bases. The V gene end was trimmed by 4 bases and the J gene end by 0 bases; junction bases not matched to a gene: 9. CDR3 size: 18 residues. Germline V gene lookup returns CDR1 SGHAT and CDR2 FQNNGV. CDR3 protein: CASSSPRQGVSGANVLTF. CDR3 coding DNA: TGTGCCAGCAGCTCGCCGAGACAGGGCGTCTCTGGGGCCAACGTCCTGACTTTC.

This chain connects TRBV19 to TRBJ2-1, with D perhaps matching TRBD1 (6 bases). The CDR3 sequence is 15 residues long. Trimming removed 8 bases at V and 4 bases at J, with 18 bases between. The germline gives CDR1 LNHDA, CDR2 SQIVND (reference sequence). The CDR3 spells CASGFPGTPYNEQFF. In nucleotides, the CDR3 is TGTGCCAGTGGATTCCCCGGGACACCTTACAATGAGCAGTTCTTC.

The chain joins TRBV2 to TRBJ2-7, with D perhaps TRBD1 (5 bases). CDR3 size: 15 residues. Germline lookup yields CDR1 SNHLY and CDR2 FYNNEI. The V end was cut by 3 bases, the J end by 0 bases, with 12 bases between. The DNA of the CDR3 is TGTGCCAGCAGTGACCGGACAAGGAGCTCCTACGAGCAGTACTTC. Its translation: CASSDRTRSSYEQYF.

The chain uses TRBV6-1 and TRBJ2-3; D gene ambiguous. The CDR3 consists of 13 residues. V was pared by 7 bases and J by 2 bases, with 10 bases between. Germline CDR1 and CDR2: MNHNS and SASEGT. CDR3 loop: CASTGLYTDTQYF. The CDR3, as DNA: TGTGCCAGCACCGGCCTGTACACAGATACGCAGTATTTT.

The chain is built from TRBV19 and TRBJ2-7; 9 bases align to TRBD2. V gave up 6 bases and J gave up 0 bases; unmatched junction bases: 18. This CDR3 spans 19 amino acids. Germline V lookup: CDR1 LNHDA, CDR2 SQIVND (reference sequence). Here the CDR3 reads CASSGRGGAGLATSYEQYF. CDR3 nucleotides: TGTGCCAGTAGCGGGCGAGGGGGCGCGGGACTAGCAACCTCCTACGAGCAGTACTTC. The variable domain in full, completed from reference TRBV19 and TRBJ2-7, reads DGGITQSPKYLFRKEGQNVTLSCEQNLNHDAMYWYRQDPGQGLRLIYYSQIVNDFQKGDIAEGYSVSREKKESFPLTVTSAQKNPTAFYLCASSGRGGAGLATSYEQYFGPGTRLTVT.

V usage is TRBV5-4 and J usage is TRBJ1-2; D gene ambiguous. The CDR3 loop spans 12 amino acids. Trimming stripped 3 bases from V and 4 bases from J, with 7 bases between. The germline CDR1 and CDR2 sequences are SGHNT and YYREEE (reference sequence). The CDR3 DNA reads as TGTGCCAGCAGCTCGGGGAGCTATGGCTACACCTTC. It yields the protein CASSSGSYGYTF.

V and J are TRBV7-3 and TRBJ1-1, with 9 bases matching TRBD1. This CDR3 contains 14 residues. Germline V CDR1 and CDR2: SGHTA, FQGTGA. With 2 bases clipped from V and 10 bases from J, the junction kept 8 bases outside the gene matches. The CDR3 DNA reads as TGTGCCAGCAGCTTAGGTCCGCAACAGGGGGCAGCTTTCTTT. It specifies CASSLGPQQGAAFF.

This chain links TRBV27 with TRBJ2-7, with D hard to call. V was pared by 5 bases and J by 2 bases, with 10 bases between. The CDR3 sequence is 13 residues long. Germline V gene sequence: CDR1 MNHEY, CDR2 SMNVEV (reference sequence). CDR3 nucleotides: TGTGCCAGCAGTCTCCACGGGCCCTACGAGCAGTACTTC. Translation gives CASSLHGPYEQYF.

This sequence joins TRBV7-9 and TRBJ1-2, with D uncertain. The CDR3 totals 13 residues. Germline V lookup: CDR1 SEHNR, CDR2 FQNEAQ (reference sequence). Deletions cut 1 base from V and 2 bases from J, with 5 bases between. CDR3 region: CASSLDTNYGYTF. DNA of the CDR3: TGTGCCAGCAGCTTAGACACCAACTATGGCTACACCTTC.

The genes are TRBV5-4 and TRBJ1-2, with TRBD1 as a possible D gene (6 bases). V shed 5 bases and J shed 6 bases, with 17 bases lying between them. The CDR3 is made up of 14 amino acids. CDR1 is SGHNT and CDR2 is YYREEE in the germline V gene (reference sequence). CDR3 residues: CASRPGAEIHGYTF. DNA of the CDR3: TGTGCCAGCAGACCGGGGGCGGAAATCCATGGCTACACCTTC.

This sequence joins TRBV5-1 and TRBJ1-5, with 8 bases fitting TRBD1. Germline lookup yields CDR1 SGHRS and CDR2 YFSETQ. V gave up 0 bases and J gave up 8 bases; unmatched junction bases: 7. The CDR3 runs to 15 residues. CDR3 in DNA: TGCGCCAGCAGCTTGGGGTCCAGGGGGCACGAGCCCCAGCATTTT. Residues: CASSLGSRGHEPQHF.